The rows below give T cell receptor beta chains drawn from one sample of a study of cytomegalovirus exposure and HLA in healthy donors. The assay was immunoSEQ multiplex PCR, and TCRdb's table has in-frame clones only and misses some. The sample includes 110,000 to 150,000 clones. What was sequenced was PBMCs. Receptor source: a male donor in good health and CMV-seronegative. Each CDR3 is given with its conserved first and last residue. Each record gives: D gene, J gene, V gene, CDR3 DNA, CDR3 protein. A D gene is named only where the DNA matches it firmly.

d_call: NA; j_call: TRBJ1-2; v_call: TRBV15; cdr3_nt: TGTGCCACCAGCACTTCGGACAGAAACTATGGCTACACCTTC; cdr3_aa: CATSTSDRNYGYTF
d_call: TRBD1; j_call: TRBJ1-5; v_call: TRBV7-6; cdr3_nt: TGTGCCAGCAGCTTAGGCCACAGGGGAGGAGGGCAGCCCCAGCATTTT; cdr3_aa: CASSLGHRGGGQPQHF
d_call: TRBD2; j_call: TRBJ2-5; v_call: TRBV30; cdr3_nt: TGTGCCTGGAGTGTATTGTCTAGCGGGGTACAAGAGACCCAGTACTTC; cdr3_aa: CAWSVLSSGVQETQYF
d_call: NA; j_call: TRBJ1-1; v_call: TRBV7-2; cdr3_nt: TGTGCCAGCAGCTTTGGGGGACTCCCGAACACTGAAGCTTTCTTT; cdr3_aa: CASSFGGLPNTEAFF
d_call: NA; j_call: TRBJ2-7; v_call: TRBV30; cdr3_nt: TGTGCCTGGAGCGTAACGGTCTCCTACGAGCAGTACTTC; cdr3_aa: CAWSVTVSYEQYF
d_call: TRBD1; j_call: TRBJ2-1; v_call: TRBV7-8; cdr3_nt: TGTGCCAGCACGGCAGGGGGCTATAATGAGCAGTTCTTC; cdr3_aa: CASTAGGYNEQFF
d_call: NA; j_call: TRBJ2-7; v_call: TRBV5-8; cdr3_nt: TGTGCCAGCAGCTTAGAGGGAGTGGGGTCCTACGAGCAGTACTTC; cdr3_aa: CASSLEGVGSYEQYF
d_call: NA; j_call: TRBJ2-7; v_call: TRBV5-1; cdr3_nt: TGCGCCAGCAGCTTGGCCGGGTCCGAGCAGTACTTC; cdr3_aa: CASSLAGSEQYF
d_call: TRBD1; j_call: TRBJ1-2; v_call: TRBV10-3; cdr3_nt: TGTGCCATCAGTGAGACATCGACAGGGAATGGCTACACCTTC; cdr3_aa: CAISETSTGNGYTF
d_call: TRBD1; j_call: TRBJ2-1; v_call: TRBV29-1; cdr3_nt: TGCAGCGTTGAAGGACAGGGTAACGTGCGTGAGCAGTTCTTC; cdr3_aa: CSVEGQGNVREQFF
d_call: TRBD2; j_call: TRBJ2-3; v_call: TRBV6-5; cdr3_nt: TGTGCCAGCAGTTACGGGAGCGGGAGGGAGTCAGATACGCAGTATTTT; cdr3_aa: CASSYGSGRESDTQYF
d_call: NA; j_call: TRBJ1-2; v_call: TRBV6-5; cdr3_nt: TGTGCCAACAGGCCGGGCAGGGGCTATGGCTACACCTTC; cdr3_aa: CANRPGRGYGYTF
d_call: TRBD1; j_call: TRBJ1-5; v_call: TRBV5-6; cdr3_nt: TGTGCCAGCAGCACGGGACAGGGGGATCAGCCCCAGCATTTT; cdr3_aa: CASSTGQGDQPQHF
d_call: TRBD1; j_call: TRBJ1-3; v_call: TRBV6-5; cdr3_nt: TGTGCCAGCAGACAGGGGGGCTCTGGAAACACCATATATTTT; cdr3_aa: CASRQGGSGNTIYF
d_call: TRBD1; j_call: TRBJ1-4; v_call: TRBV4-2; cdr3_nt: TGTGCCAGCAGCCCTGAGGGGGACAGCTCTAATGAAAAACTGTTTTTT; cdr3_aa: CASSPEGDSSNEKLFF
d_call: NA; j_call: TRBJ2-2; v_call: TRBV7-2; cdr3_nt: TGTGCCAGCAGATTAAGCCCGGGATCGAACACCGGGGAGCTGTTTTTT; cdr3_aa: CASRLSPGSNTGELFF
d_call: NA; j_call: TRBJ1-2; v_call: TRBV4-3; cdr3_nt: TGCGCCAGCAGCCAGGAAGACAGAGGAGGCTACACCTTC; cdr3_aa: CASSQEDRGGYTF
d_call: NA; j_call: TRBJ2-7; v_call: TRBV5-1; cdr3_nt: TGCGCCAGCAGCCCGTCAACAGGGAACGAGCAGTACTTC; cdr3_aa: CASSPSTGNEQYF
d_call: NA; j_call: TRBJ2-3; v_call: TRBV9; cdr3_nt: TGTGCCAGCAGCCCCCGCGGGACCGGCACAGATACGCAGTATTTT; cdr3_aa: CASSPRGTGTDTQYF
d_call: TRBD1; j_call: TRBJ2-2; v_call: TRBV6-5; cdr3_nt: TGTGCCAGCAGTCGGACAGGGGAGGGGGAGCTGTTTTTT; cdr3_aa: CASSRTGEGELFF
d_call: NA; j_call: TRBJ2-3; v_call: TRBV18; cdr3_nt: TGTGCCAGCTTTAAAACTAGCACAGATACGCAGTATTTT; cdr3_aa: CASFKTSTDTQYF
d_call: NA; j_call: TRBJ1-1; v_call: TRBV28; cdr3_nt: TGTGCCAGCACGGCGGTAAACACTGAAGCTTTCTTT; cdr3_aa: CASTAVNTEAFF
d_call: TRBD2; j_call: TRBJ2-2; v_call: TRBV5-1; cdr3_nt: TGCGCCAGCAGCTCCGGACTAGCGGGGAGGAACACCGGGGAGCTGTTTTTT; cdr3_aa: CASSSGLAGRNTGELFF
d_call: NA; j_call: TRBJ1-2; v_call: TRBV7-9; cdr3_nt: TGTGCCAGCAGCTTGGTTGGAGGACAGCTCCTCGGCTACACCTTC; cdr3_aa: CASSLVGGQLLGYTF
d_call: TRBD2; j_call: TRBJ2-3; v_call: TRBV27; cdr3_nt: TGTGCCAGCCTCGGACTAGCGAAAGCAGATACGCAGTATTTT; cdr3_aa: CASLGLAKADTQYF
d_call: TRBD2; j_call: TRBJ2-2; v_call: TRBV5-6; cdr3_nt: TGTGCCAGCAGCGTGGGACTAGCGGGAGTCCCCGGGGAGCTGTTTTTT; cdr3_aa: CASSVGLAGVPGELFF
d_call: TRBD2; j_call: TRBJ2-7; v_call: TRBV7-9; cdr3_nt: TGTGCCAGCAGCTCAGGGACTAGCGGGAGGAGCGCCTACGAGCAGTACTTC; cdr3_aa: CASSSGTSGRSAYEQYF
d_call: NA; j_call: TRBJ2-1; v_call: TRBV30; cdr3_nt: TGTGCCTGGAGTGGTGGTGTAGCCTACAATGAGCAGTTCTTC; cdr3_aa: CAWSGGVAYNEQFF
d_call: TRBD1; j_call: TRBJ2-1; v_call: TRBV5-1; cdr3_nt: TGCGCCAGCAGCTTGGTTGGGACAGGGTTCGATGAGCAGTTCTTC; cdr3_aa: CASSLVGTGFDEQFF
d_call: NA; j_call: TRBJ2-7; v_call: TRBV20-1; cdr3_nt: TGCAGTGCTAGAAATAGCTACGAGCAGTACTTC; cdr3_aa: CSARNSYEQYF
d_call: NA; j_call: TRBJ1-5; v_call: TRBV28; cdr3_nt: TGTGCCAGCAGCCCGGGAGTTAGCAATCAGCCCCAGCATTTT; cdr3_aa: CASSPGVSNQPQHF
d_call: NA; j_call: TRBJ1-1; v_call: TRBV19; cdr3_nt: TGTGCCAGTAGTCTAACGAAATATGAGGGAATGAACACTGAAGCTTTCTTT; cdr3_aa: CASSLTKYEGMNTEAFF
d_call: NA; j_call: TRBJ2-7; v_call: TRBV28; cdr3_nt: TGTGCCAGCAGTGTAAGTACTTTGACAGCATCCTACGAGCAGTACTTC; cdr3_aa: CASSVSTLTASYEQYF
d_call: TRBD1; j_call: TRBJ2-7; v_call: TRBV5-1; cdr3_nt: TGCGCCAGCAGCTTGTTGGGACAGGGTCAAATCGGGTCCTACGAGCAGTACTTC; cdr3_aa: CASSLLGQGQIGSYEQYF
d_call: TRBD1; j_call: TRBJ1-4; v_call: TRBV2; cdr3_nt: TGTGCCAGCAGTGACCAGGGGGCAAACGCTGAAAAACTGTTTTTT; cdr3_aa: CASSDQGANAEKLFF